This TCR beta chain was captured by sequencing in a study of blood T cell repertoires in COVID-19. At the level of the study: Sites across the United States, Italy and Spain contributed samples from acute and convalescent COVID-19.

Germline lookup yields CDR1 KGHSH and CDR2 LQKENI. The CDR3 length is 16 residues. The ends lost 3 bases at V and 1 base at J; junction bases unmatched: 8. Sequencing was performed with immunoSEQ multiplex PCR; in TCRdb, only in-frame clones are kept and a portion is missing. The table has 150,000 or so clones, 85% to 90% seen once; the top ten hold 13%. This sequence originates from a man between 18 and 35 years old with COVID-19, enrolled during active disease. The chain has TRBV18 and TRBJ1-1, with 7 nucleotides matching TRBD1. The sequencing input was peripheral blood. CDR3: CASSPRTGVGNTEAFF. The DNA for the CDR3 is TGTGCCAGCTCACCGCGGACAGGCGTGGGGAACACTGAAGCTTTCTTT.